This T cell receptor beta chain appears in the sequencing data of a study of a mutant IDH1 vaccine in newly diagnosed glioma. In the case of this clone: As yet, its antigen is unknown.

Clones were read by immunoSEQ multiplex PCR, and TCRdb kept only the in-frame ones, dropping some. The sample records about 38,000 clones, approximately 80% being singletons. Germline V gives CDR1 MNHEY, CDR2 SVGAGI. This CDR3 has 13 residues. Trimming took off 7 bases at V and 1 base at J, with 10 bases between the two ends. Stated time point: week 5, during vaccination. The investigators gave 300 ug of mutant IDH1 20-mer peptide in each vaccine dose, together with topical imiquimod. New WHO grade 3 or 4 astrocytomas that were IDH1-mutant and ATRX-lost occurred in the donors. The TCR originated in a man in his forties with glioma. The sequenced sample was PBMCs, obtained from a glioma patient whose treatment included an IDH1 peptide vaccine. The gene calls are TRBV6-5 and TRBJ1-1; D not resolved. The CDR3 here is CASTERRNTEAFF. DNA of the CDR3: TGTGCCAGCACGGAAAGGAGGAACACTGAAGCTTTCTTT.